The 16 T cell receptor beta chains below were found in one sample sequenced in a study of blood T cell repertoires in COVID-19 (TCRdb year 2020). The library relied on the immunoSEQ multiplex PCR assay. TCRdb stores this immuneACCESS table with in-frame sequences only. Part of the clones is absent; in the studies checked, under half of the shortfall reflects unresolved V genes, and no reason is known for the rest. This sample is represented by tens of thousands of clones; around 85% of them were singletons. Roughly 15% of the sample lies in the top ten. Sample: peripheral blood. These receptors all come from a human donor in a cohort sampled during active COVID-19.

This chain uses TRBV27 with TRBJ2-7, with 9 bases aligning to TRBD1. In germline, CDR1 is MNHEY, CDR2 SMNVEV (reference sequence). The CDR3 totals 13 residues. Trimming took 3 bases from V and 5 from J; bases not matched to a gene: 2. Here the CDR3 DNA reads TGTGCCAGCAGTTTGGGACAGGGAAACGAGCAGTACTTC. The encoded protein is CASSLGQGNEQYF.

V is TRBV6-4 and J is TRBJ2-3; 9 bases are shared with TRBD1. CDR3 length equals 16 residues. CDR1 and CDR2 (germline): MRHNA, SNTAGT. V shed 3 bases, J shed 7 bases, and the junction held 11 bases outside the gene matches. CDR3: CASSDSGTGKRNTQYF. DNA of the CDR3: TGTGCCAGCAGTGATTCCGGGACAGGGAAGAGAAATACGCAGTATTTT.

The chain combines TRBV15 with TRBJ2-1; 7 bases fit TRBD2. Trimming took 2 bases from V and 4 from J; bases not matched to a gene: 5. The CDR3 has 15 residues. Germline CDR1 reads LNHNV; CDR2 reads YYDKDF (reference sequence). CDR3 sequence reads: CATSRRGLEYNEQFF. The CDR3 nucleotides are TGTGCCACCAGCAGACGTGGACTAGAGTACAATGAGCAGTTCTTC.

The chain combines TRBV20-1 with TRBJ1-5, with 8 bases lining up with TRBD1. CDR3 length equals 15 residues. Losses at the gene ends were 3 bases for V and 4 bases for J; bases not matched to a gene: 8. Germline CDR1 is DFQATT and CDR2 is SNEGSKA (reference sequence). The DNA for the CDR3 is TGCAGTGCTAGTCGGGCAGGGGGCCGGAATCAGCCCCAGCATTTT. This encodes CSASRAGGRNQPQHF.

The CDR3 protein is CASNPDRRNTEAFF. CDR3 nucleotide sequence: TGTGCCAGCAACCCGGACAGAAGGAACACTGAAGCTTTCTTT. The chain couples TRBV21-1 to TRBJ1-1; TRBD1 is the table's D call and was not checked against the DNA. TRBV21-1 corresponds to a pseudogene. The CDR3 is 14 residues long.

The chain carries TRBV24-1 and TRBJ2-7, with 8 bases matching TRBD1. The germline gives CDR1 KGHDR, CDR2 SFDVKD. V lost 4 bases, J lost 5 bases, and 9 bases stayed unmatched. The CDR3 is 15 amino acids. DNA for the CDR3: TGTGCCACCAGTGACTCTGGACAGGGCGCGAACGAGCAGTACTTC. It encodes CATSDSGQGANEQYF.

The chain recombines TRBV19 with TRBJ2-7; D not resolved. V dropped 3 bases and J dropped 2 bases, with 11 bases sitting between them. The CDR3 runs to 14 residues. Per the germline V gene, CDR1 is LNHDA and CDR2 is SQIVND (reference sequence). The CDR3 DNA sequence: TGTGCCAGTAGTATGCGAGGCGGTGCCTACGAGCAGTACTTC. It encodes CASSMRGGAYEQYF.

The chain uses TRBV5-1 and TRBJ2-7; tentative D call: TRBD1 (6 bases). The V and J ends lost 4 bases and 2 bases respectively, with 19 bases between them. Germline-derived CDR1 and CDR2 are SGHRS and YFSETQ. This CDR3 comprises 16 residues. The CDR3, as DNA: TGCGCCAGCAGCCCGGGACATCGCCCTCCCACCTACGAGCAGTACTTC. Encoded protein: CASSPGHRPPTYEQYF. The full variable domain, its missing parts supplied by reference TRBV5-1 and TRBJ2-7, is KAGVTQTPRYLIKTRGQQVTLSCSPISGHRSVSWYQQTPGQGLQFLFEYFSETQRNKGNFPGRFSGRQFSNSRSEMNVSTLELGDSALYLCASSPGHRPPTYEQYFGPGTRLTVT.

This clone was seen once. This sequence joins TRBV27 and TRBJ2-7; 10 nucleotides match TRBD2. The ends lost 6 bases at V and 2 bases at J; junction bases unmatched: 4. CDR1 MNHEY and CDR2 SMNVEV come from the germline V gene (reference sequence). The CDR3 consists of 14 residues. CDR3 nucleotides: TGTGCCAGCAGGCTAGCGGGAGCCGCCTACGAGCAGTACTTC. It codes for CASRLAGAAYEQYF.

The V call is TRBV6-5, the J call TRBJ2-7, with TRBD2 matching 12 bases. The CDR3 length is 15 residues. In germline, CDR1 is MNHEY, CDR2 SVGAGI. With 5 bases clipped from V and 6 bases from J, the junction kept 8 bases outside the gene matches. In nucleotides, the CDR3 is TGTGCCAGCAGTCGCCTGACTAGCGGGAGAGGCGAGCAGTACTTC. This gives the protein CASSRLTSGRGEQYF.

The CDR3 DNA reads TGCAGCGTCGCAGAAAATAGCAATCAGCCCCAGCATTTT. It yields the protein CSVAENSNQPQHF. The chain joins TRBV29-1 to TRBJ1-5, with D unresolved. Germline V gives CDR1 SQVTM, CDR2 ANQGSEA. The CDR3 runs 13 residues. Trimming shortened V by 6 bases and J by 0 bases, and 9 bases separated the two germline ends.

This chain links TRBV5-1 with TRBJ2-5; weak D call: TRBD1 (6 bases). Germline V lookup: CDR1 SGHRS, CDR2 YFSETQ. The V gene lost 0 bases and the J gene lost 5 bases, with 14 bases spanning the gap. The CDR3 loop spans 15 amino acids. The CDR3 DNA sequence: TGCGCCAGCAGCTTGGCAACAGGGTTTGGGGAGACCCAGTACTTC. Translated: CASSLATGFGETQYF. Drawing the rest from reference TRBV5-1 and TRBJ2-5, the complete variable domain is KAGVTQTPRYLIKTRGQQVTLSCSPISGHRSVSWYQQTPGQGLQFLFEYFSETQRNKGNFPGRFSGRQFSNSRSEMNVSTLELGDSALYLCASSLATGFGETQYFGPGTRLLVL.

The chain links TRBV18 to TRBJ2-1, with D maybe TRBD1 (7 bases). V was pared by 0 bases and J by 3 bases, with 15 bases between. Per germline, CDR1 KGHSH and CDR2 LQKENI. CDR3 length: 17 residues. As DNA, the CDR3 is TGTGCCAGCTCACCACCGGCACGACAGGGAGGCTACAATGAGCAGTTCTTC. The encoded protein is CASSPPARQGGYNEQFF.

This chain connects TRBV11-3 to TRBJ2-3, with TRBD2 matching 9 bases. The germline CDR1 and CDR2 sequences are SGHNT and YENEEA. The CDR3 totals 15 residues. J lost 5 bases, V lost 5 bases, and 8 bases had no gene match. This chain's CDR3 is CASSPGPSGKDTQYF. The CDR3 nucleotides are TGTGCCAGCAGCCCTGGGCCTAGCGGGAAAGATACGCAGTATTTT.

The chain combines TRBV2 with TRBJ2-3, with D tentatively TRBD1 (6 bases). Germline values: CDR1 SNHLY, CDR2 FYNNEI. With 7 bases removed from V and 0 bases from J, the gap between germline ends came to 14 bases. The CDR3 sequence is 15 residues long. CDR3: CASIFQGTSTDTQYF. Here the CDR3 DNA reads TGTGCCAGCATTTTCCAGGGGACAAGCACAGATACGCAGTATTTT.

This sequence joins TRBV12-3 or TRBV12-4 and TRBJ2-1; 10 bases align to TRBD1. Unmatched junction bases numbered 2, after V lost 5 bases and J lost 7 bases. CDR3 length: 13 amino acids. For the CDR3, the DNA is TGTGCCAGCAGTGACAGGGGGCGGAATGAGCAGTTCTTC. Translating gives CASSDRGRNEQFF.